Below, 27 T cell receptor beta chains from the same sample are listed, as sequenced in a study of CD8 T cells in Susac syndrome. The RNA input was about 0.5 to 1 ug, and it was reverse transcribed with random hexamers. MiXCR was run by TCRdb on the immunoSEQ multiplex PCR reads, yielding one entry per CDR3 protein. The sample gives 100,000 to 150,000 distinct CDR3 sequences, 90% to 95% of which show up once; about 0.19% is in the top ten. Sample: CD8+ T cells from PBMCs. The receptors here all came from a human donor with Susac syndrome.

CDR3 residues: CASSLTTGHGYGYTF. CDR3 sequence (DNA): TGCGCCAGCAGCTTGACGACAGGCCACGGCTATGGCTACACCTTC. The chain has TRBV5-1 and TRBJ1-2; D may be TRBD1 (6 bases). The CDR3 has 15 amino acids. V lost 1 base and J lost 4, with 14 bases in between. Germline V gene sequence: CDR1 SGHRS, CDR2 YFSETQ.

V gene TRBV20-1 combines with J gene TRBJ1-1; unclear D gene. V was clipped by 5 bases and J by 0 bases, with 16 bases between them. This CDR3 has 15 amino acids. Germline assignment: CDR1 DFQATT and CDR2 SNEGSKA (reference sequence). The chain's CDR3 is CSAGLLNPMNTEAFF. The CDR3 DNA follows: TGCAGTGCTGGTCTCTTAAACCCCATGAACACTGAAGCTTTCTTT.

The chain has TRBV28 and TRBJ1-2; D is unresolved. Trimming shortened V by 8 bases and J by 5 bases, and 18 bases separated the two germline ends. The germline gives CDR1 MDHEN, CDR2 SYDVKM. The CDR3 is made up of 14 amino acids. The CDR3 spells CASGRTIGPYGYTF. In DNA form, the CDR3 reads TGTGCCAGCGGACGGACGATAGGCCCTTATGGCTACACCTTC.

The rearrangement links TRBV9 to TRBJ2-7, with TRBD1 matching 7 bases. CDR3 length: 16 amino acids. CDR1 SGDLS and CDR2 YYNGEE come from the germline V gene. V lost 4 bases, J lost 2 bases, and 12 bases stayed unmatched. The DNA for the CDR3 is TGTGCCAGCAGCCCCAGACAGGGTTTAGAACCCTACGAGCAGTACTTC. Translation: CASSPRQGLEPYEQYF.

The chain carries TRBV6-5 and TRBJ1-2; D uncertain. The V gene's germline CDR1 is MNHEY and CDR2 SVGAGI. Trimming removed 2 bases at V and 2 bases at J, with 6 bases between. This CDR3 has 13 amino acids. The chain's CDR3 is CASSYGGNYGYTF. For the CDR3, the DNA is TGTGCCAGCAGTTACGGCGGGAACTATGGCTACACCTTC.

V usage is TRBV20-1 and J usage is TRBJ2-6, with D tentatively TRBD2 (6 bases). Germline V gives CDR1 DFQATT, CDR2 SNEGSKA (reference sequence). The CDR3 has 15 amino acids. Trimming pared 5 bases from V and 2 bases from J, leaving 13 bases between. DNA of the CDR3: TGCAGTGCTCCGGCGGGGTTAACTGGGGCCAACGTCCTGACTTTC. Translation: CSAPAGLTGANVLTF.

This clonotype was counted a single time. The rearrangement joins TRBV4-3 to TRBJ2-1; 9 bases line up with TRBD2. V shed 2 bases, J shed 3 bases, and the junction held 5 bases outside the gene matches. Germline CDR1 LGHNA, CDR2 YSLEER. CDR3 size: 16 residues. This chain's CDR3 is CASSQRTSDIYNEQFF. Here the CDR3 DNA reads TGCGCCAGCAGCCAACGGACTAGCGATATCTACAATGAGCAGTTCTTC.

The chain is built from TRBV13 and TRBJ1-2, with 7 bases that match TRBD1. The V and J ends lost 5 bases and 4 bases, in that order; junction bases with no gene match: 10. The CDR3 spans 15 residues. The V gene's germline CDR1 is PRHDT and CDR2 FYEKMQ (reference sequence). Here the CDR3 reads CASSLTGRTSYGYTF. As DNA, the CDR3 is TGTGCCAGCAGCCTGACAGGGAGGACCTCCTATGGCTACACCTTC.

This clonotype was detected only once. This chain uses TRBV7-9 with TRBJ1-6, with 8 bases that match TRBD1. The CDR3 length is 14 residues. Germline values: CDR1 SEHNR, CDR2 FQNEAQ (reference sequence). After removal of 5 bases from V and 9 bases from J, the junction contained 6 bases not matched to a gene. CDR3 protein: CASSPPGQASPLHF. The CDR3 DNA reads TGTGCCAGCAGCCCACCGGGACAGGCTTCACCCCTCCACTTT.

This clonotype was detected only once. The chain combines TRBV6-5 with TRBJ2-3, with TRBD1 matching 9 bases. The CDR3 runs 17 residues. Germline V gene lookup returns CDR1 MNHEY and CDR2 SVGAGI. V dropped 4 bases and J dropped 1; count of bases not matched to a gene: 9. The CDR3 region has the DNA TGTGCCAGCAGTTCGTCGACAGGGGGGCTTCGCACAGATACGCAGTATTTT. Its protein is CASSSSTGGLRTDTQYF.

This chain connects TRBV4-1 to TRBJ2-1; D perhaps matches TRBD2 (6 bases). V was trimmed by 0 bases and J by 5 bases, leaving 14 bases between them. Germline CDR1 is MGHRA and CDR2 is YSYEKL. This CDR3 comprises 16 residues. CDR3 bases: TGCGCCAGCAGCCAAGAGTCGGGCCTAGCGAACAATGAGCAGTTCTTC. It specifies CASSQESGLANNEQFF.

The V gene is TRBV6-2 or TRBV6-3, the J gene TRBJ2-1, with D unclear. Germline V gene data show CDR1 as MNHEY and CDR2 as SVGEGT. The V gene lost 2 bases and the J gene lost 4 bases, with 9 bases spanning the gap. The CDR3 contains 14 residues. This chain's CDR3 is CASSYGNAYNEQFF. The CDR3, as DNA: TGTGCCAGCAGTTACGGGAACGCTTACAATGAGCAGTTCTTC.

The rearrangement joins TRBV6-1 to TRBJ1-1, with D hard to call. The CDR3 length is 12 residues. The V end lost 2 bases, the J end lost 2 bases, and 3 bases lay between the germline ends. The germline CDR1 and CDR2 sequences are MNHNS and SASEGT. CDR3 region: CASSEYNTEAFF. The CDR3 DNA follows: TGTGCCAGCAGTGAATACAACACTGAAGCTTTCTTT.

The rearrangement uses TRBV6-6 and TRBJ2-1, with 9 bases lining up with TRBD2. V lost 2 bases and J lost 5; bases outside the gene matches: 1. The CDR3 covers 14 residues. Per the germline V gene, CDR1 is MNHNY and CDR2 is SVGAGI (reference sequence). CDR3 residues: CASSYQRGDNEQFF. The CDR3 DNA reads as TGTGCCAGCAGTTACCAGCGGGGGGACAATGAGCAGTTCTTC.

The chain carries TRBV30 and TRBJ1-2, with D possibly being TRBD1 (6 bases). Germline V gives CDR1 GTSNPN, CDR2 SVGIG (reference sequence). CDR3 length: 12 residues. CDR3 amino acids: CARTAGSNGYTF. The CDR3 bases are TGTGCGAGGACAGCAGGGAGCAATGGCTACACCTTC.

This rearrangement joins TRBV4-3 to TRBJ2-7; D gene uncertain. Germline V gene sequence: CDR1 LGHNA, CDR2 YSLEER. V was clipped by 0 bases and J by 2 bases, with 11 bases between them. This CDR3 spans 15 amino acids. This chain's CDR3 is CASSQEGVIPYEQYF. For the CDR3, the DNA is TGCGCCAGCAGCCAAGAAGGCGTTATCCCCTACGAGCAGTACTTC.

The V gene is TRBV9, the J gene TRBJ2-5; D perhaps matches TRBD1 (5 bases). Germline V gene data show CDR1 as SGDLS and CDR2 as YYNGEE. With 0 bases removed from V and 5 bases from J, the gap between germline ends came to 14 bases. The CDR3 contains 15 residues. As DNA, the CDR3 is TGTGCCAGCAGCGTAGTTCACATGGACACGGAGACCCAGTACTTC. Translated, it gives CASSVVHMDTETQYF.

The rearrangement uses TRBV30 and TRBJ2-2; D not resolved. The V gene's germline CDR1 is GTSNPN and CDR2 SVGIG (reference sequence). The CDR3 spans 13 residues. V lost 0 bases and J lost 1, with 3 bases in between. The DNA for the CDR3 is TGTGCCTGGAGTGTACTGAACACCGGGGAGCTGTTTTTT. Its translation: CAWSVLNTGELFF.

The CDR3 region is CASSLGWDRGRTEAFF. The CDR3 DNA is TGTGCCAGCAGCTTAGGGTGGGACAGGGGGCGCACTGAAGCTTTCTTT. V is TRBV7-9 and J is TRBJ1-1; TRBD1 matches 12 bases. The V segment lost 1 base and the J segment 4 bases; nucleotides outside the gene matches: 4. Germline V CDR1 and CDR2: SEHNR, FQNEAQ (reference sequence). The CDR3 is made up of 16 amino acids.

This chain joins TRBV5-1 and TRBJ1-1; the D is unclear. From germline, CDR1 is SGHRS and CDR2 YFSETQ. The germline V and J ends were trimmed by 3 bases and 0 bases, with 12 bases remaining between them. The CDR3 consists of 15 residues. The CDR3 reads CASSWEQNLNTEAFF. The CDR3 DNA reads as TGCGCCAGCAGCTGGGAACAGAACCTGAACACTGAAGCTTTCTTT.

This chain joins TRBV12-3 or TRBV12-4 and TRBJ1-4; D possibly corresponds to TRBD1 (6 bases). This CDR3 contains 14 residues. The V end was cut by 6 bases, the J end by 1 base, with 9 bases between. DNA for the CDR3: TGTGCCAGCAGGGGAGGGGGAACTAATGAAAAACTGTTTTTT. Its translation: CASRGGGTNEKLFF.

The chain employs TRBV16 and TRBJ2-1; no definite D call. The CDR3 contains 13 residues. Trimming cost V 1 base and J 6 bases, with 7 bases left between them. Germline-derived CDR1 and CDR2 are KGHSY and FQNENV. CDR3 sequence (DNA): TGTGCCAGCAGCCAATTATATGGCAATGAGCAGTTCTTC. Its protein product is CASSQLYGNEQFF.

V and J are TRBV30 and TRBJ2-1; either TRBD1 or TRBD2 may fit D (6 bases each). Trimming left V 0 bases short and J 4 bases short, with 13 bases between. Germline V gene lookup returns CDR1 GTSNPN and CDR2 SVGIG (reference sequence). The CDR3 is 15 amino acids. The CDR3 DNA reads as TGTGCCTGGAGTGTGTCGGGGGCAGGTTACAATGAGCAGTTCTTC. Translation: CAWSVSGAGYNEQFF.

The J gene is TRBJ2-7, the V gene TRBV18; the D gene could be TRBD1 or TRBD2 (5 bases each). The CDR3 totals 15 residues. Germline CDR1 is KGHSH and CDR2 is LQKENI. V was clipped by 3 bases and J by 0 bases, with 12 bases between them. CDR3 in DNA: TGTGCCAGCTCACCCCGGGACCCCAGCTCCTACGAGCAGTACTTC. Translating it yields CASSPRDPSSYEQYF.

This chain links TRBV20-1 with TRBJ2-2; 10 bases match TRBD2. The CDR3 has 16 residues. With V trimmed by 1 base and J by 7 bases, 9 bases remained unmatched. In germline, CDR1 is DFQATT, CDR2 SNEGSKA (reference sequence). The CDR3 DNA follows: TGCAGTGCTAGAGTACTGGAGCGGGAGGGTATCGGGGAGCTGTTTTTT. Protein: CSARVLEREGIGELFF.

The chain joins TRBV30 to TRBJ2-2; 8 nucleotides line up with TRBD1. CDR3 length: 16 amino acids. Trimming cost V 0 bases and J 6 bases; bases outside gene matches: 9. Germline CDR1 is GTSNPN and CDR2 is SVGIG (reference sequence). CDR3 nucleotides: TGTGCCTGGAGTGTTTTAGCAGGGGGCATGGCCGGGGAGCTGTTTTTT. Translating gives CAWSVLAGGMAGELFF.

This clonotype has just one count. This sequence joins TRBV28 and TRBJ2-7, with D possibly matching TRBD1 (5 bases). This CDR3 is built from 15 residues. V dropped 5 bases and J dropped 1 base, with 15 bases sitting between them. Germline V lookup: CDR1 MDHEN, CDR2 SYDVKM. The CDR3 is CASSGPGRASYEQYF. The CDR3 bases are TGTGCCAGCAGTGGCCCTGGCAGGGCTTCCTACGAGCAGTACTTC. The full variable domain, with the rest looked up from reference TRBV28 and TRBJ2-7, is DVKVTQSSRYLVKRTGEKVFLECVQDMDHENMFWYRQDPGLGLRLIYFSYDVKMKEKGDIPEGYSVSREKKERFSLILESASTNQTSMYLCASSGPGRASYEQYFGPGTRLTVT.